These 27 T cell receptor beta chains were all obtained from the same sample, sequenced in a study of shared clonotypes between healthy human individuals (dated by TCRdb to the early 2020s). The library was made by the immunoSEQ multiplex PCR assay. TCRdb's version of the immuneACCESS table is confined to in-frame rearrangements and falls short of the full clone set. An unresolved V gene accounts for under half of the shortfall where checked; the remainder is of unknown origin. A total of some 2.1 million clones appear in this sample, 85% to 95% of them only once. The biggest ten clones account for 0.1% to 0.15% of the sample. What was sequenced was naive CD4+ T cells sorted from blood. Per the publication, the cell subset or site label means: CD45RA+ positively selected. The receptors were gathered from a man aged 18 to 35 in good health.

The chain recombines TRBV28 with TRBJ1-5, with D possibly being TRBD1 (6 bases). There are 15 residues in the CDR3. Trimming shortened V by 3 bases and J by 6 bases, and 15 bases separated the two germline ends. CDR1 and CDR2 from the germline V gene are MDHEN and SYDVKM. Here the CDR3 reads CASSFRAGEVQPQHF. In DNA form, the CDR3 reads TGTGCCAGCAGTTTTAGAGCAGGGGAGGTTCAGCCCCAGCATTTT.

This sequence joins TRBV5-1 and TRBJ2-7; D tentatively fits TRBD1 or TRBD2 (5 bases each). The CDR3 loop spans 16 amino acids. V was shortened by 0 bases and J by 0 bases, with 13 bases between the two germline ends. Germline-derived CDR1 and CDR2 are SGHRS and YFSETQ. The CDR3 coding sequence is TGCGCCAGCAGCTTGGGGACAACTACTAGCTCCTACGAGCAGTACTTC. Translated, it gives CASSLGTTTSSYEQYF. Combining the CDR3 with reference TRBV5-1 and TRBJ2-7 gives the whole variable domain KAGVTQTPRYLIKTRGQQVTLSCSPISGHRSVSWYQQTPGQGLQFLFEYFSETQRNKGNFPGRFSGRQFSNSRSEMNVSTLELGDSALYLCASSLGTTTSSYEQYFGPGTRLTVT.

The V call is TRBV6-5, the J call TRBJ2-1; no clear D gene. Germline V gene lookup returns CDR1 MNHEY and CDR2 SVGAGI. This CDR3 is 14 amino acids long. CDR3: CAVQRRSLGNEQFF. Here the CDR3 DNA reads TGTGCGGTCCAGAGGAGATCGTTGGGCAATGAGCAGTTCTTC.

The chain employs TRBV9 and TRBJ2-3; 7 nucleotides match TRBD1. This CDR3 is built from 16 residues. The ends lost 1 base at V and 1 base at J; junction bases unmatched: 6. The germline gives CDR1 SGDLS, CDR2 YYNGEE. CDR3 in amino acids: CASSVSEDRGTDTQYF. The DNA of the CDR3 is TGTGCCAGCAGCGTATCTGAAGACAGGGGCACAGATACGCAGTATTTT.

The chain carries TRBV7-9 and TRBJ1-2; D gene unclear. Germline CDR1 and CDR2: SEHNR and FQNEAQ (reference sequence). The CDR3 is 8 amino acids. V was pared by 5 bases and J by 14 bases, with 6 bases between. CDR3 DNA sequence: TGTGCCAGCAGCCCCCTAACCTTC. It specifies CASSPLTF.

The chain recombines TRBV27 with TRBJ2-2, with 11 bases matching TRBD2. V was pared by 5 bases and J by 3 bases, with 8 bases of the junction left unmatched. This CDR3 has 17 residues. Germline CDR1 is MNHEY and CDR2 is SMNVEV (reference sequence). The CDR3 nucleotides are TGTGCCAGCAGTCGACTAGCGGGGTTTTTGGACACCGGGGAGCTGTTTTTT. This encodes CASSRLAGFLDTGELFF.

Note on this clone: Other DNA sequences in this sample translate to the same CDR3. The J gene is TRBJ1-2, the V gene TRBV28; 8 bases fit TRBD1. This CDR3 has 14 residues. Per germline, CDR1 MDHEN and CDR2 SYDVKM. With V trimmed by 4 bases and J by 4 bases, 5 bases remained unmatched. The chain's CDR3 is CASSSPGQGYGYTF. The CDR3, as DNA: TGTGCCAGCAGTTCCCCAGGACAGGGCTATGGCTACACCTTC.

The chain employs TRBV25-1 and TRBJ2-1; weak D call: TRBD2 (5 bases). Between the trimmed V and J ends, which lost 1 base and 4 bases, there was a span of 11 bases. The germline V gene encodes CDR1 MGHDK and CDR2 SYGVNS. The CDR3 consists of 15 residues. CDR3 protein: CASSEFEGAYNEQFF. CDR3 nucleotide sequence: TGTGCCAGCAGTGAATTTGAGGGAGCGTACAATGAGCAGTTCTTC. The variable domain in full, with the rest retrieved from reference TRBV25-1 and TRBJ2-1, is EADIYQTPRYLVIGTGKKITLECSQTMGHDKMYWYQQDPGMELHLIHYSYGVNSTEKGDLSSESTVSRIRTEHFPLTLESARPSHTSQYLCASSEFEGAYNEQFFGPGTRLTVL.

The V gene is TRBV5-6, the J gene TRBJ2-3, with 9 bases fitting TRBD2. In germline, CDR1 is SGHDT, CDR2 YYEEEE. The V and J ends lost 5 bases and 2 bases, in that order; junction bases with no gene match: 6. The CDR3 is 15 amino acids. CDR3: CASRVLAGNTDTQYF. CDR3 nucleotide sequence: TGTGCCAGCAGGGTCCTAGCGGGGAACACAGATACGCAGTATTTT.

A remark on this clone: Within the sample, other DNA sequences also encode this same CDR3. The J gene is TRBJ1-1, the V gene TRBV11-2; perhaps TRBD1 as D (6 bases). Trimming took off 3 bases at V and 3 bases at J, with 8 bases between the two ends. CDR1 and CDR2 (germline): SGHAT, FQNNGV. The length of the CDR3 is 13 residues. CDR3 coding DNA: TGTGCCAGCAGCTTGACAGGTGACACTGAAGCTTTCTTT. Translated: CASSLTGDTEAFF.

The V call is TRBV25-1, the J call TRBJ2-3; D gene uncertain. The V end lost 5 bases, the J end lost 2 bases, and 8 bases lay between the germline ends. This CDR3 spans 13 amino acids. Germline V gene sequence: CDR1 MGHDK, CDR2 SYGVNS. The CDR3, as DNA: TGTGCCAGCAGTTCGACAAACACAGATACGCAGTATTTT. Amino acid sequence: CASSSTNTDTQYF.

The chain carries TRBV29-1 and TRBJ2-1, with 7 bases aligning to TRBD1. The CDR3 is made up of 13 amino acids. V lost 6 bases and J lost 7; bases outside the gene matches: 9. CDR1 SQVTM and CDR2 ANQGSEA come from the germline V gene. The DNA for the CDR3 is TGCAGCGTGAGCCGGGACAGAGGAAATGAGCAGTTCTTC. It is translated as CSVSRDRGNEQFF.

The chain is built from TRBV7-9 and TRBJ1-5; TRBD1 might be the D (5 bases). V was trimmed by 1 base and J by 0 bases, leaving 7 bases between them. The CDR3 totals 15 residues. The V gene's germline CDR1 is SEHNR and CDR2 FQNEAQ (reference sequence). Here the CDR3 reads CASSLGDGSNQPQHF. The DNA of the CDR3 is TGTGCCAGCAGCTTAGGGGACGGTAGCAATCAGCCCCAGCATTTT.

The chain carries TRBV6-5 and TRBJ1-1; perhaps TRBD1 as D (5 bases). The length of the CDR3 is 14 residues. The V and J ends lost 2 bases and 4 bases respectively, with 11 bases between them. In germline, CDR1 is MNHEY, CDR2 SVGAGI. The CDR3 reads CASSYTGGGTEAFF. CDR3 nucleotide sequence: TGTGCCAGCAGTTACACGGGTGGGGGCACTGAAGCTTTCTTT.

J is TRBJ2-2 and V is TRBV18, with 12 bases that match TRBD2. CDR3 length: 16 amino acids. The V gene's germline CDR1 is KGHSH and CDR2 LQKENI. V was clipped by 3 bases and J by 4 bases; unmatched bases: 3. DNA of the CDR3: TGTGCCAGCTCACCCGGACTAGCGGGATCCACCGGGGAGCTGTTTTTT. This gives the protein CASSPGLAGSTGELFF.

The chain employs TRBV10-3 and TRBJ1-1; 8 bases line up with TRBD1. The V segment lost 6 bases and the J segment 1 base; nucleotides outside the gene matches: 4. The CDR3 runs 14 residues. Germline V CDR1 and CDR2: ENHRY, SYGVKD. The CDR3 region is CAIRRDRQNTEAFF. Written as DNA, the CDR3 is TGTGCCATCAGGAGGGACAGGCAGAACACTGAAGCTTTCTTT.

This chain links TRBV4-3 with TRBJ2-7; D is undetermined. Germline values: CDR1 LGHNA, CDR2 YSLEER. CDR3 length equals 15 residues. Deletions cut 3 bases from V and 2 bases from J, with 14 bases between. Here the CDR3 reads CASSHTGEGTYEQYF. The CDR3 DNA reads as TGCGCCAGCAGCCACACCGGTGAAGGTACCTACGAGCAGTACTTC.

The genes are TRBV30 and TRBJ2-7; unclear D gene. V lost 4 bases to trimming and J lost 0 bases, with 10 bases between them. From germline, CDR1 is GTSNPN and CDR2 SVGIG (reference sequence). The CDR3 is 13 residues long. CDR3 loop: CAWTLANSYEQYF. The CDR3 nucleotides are TGTGCCTGGACTCTCGCGAACTCCTACGAGCAGTACTTC.

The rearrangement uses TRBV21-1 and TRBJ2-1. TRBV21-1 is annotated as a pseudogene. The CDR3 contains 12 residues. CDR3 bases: TGTGCCAGCAGCAAAGACCACAATGAGCAGTTCTTC. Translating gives CASSKDHNEQFF.

CDR3 sequence (DNA): TGTGCCAGCAGACCTTGGGGGGACACCGGGGAGCTGTTTTTT. It encodes CASRPWGDTGELFF. The chain recombines TRBV2 with TRBJ2-2, with a weak D call TRBD2 (6 bases). Germline CDR1 reads SNHLY; CDR2 reads FYNNEI. V lost 6 bases, J lost 3 bases, and 11 bases lay in between. This CDR3 spans 14 amino acids.

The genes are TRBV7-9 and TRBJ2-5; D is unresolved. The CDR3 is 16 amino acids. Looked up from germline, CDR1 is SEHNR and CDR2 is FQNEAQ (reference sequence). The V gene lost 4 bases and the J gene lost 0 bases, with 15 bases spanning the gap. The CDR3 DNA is TGTGCCAGCAGCTCCTCGCTTTTGATGTACCAAGAGACCCAGTACTTC. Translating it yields CASSSSLLMYQETQYF. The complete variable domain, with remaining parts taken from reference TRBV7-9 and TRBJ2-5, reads DTGVSQNPRHKITKRGQNVTFRCDPISEHNRLYWYRQTLGQGPEFLTYFQNEAQLEKSRLLSDRFSAERPKGSFSTLEIQRTEQGDSAMYLCASSSSLLMYQETQYFGPGTRLLVL.

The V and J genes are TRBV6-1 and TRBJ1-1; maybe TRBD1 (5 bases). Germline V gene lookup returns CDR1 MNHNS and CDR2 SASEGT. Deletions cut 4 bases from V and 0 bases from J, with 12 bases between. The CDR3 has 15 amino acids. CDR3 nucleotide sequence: TGTGCCAGCAGTGGACAGACTATTATGAACACTGAAGCTTTCTTT. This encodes CASSGQTIMNTEAFF.

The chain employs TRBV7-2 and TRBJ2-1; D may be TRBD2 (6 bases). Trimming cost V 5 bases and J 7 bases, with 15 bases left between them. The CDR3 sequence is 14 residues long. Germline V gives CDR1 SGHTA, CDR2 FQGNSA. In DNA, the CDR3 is TGTGCCAGCAGCCACTCCGGGACTGAAAATGAGCAGTTCTTC. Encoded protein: CASSHSGTENEQFF.

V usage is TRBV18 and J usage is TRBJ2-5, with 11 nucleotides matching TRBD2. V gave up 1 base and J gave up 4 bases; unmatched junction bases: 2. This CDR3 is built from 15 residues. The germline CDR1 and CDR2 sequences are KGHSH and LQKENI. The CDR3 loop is CASSPRLAGLETQYF. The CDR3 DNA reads TGTGCCAGCTCACCACGACTAGCGGGGTTAGAGACCCAGTACTTC.

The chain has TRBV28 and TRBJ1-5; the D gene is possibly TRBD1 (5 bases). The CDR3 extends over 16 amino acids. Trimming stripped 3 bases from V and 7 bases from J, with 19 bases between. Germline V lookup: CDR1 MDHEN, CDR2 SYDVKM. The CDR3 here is CASSFSQRGGKQPQHF. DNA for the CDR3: TGTGCCAGCAGTTTTTCCCAAAGGGGAGGAAAACAGCCCCAGCATTTT.

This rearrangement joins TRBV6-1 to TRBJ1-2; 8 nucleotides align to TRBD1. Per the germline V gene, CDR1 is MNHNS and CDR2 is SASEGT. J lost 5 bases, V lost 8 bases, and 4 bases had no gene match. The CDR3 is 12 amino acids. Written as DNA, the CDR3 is TGTGCCAGCCGTAGGACAGGGTATGGCTACACCTTC. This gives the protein CASRRTGYGYTF.

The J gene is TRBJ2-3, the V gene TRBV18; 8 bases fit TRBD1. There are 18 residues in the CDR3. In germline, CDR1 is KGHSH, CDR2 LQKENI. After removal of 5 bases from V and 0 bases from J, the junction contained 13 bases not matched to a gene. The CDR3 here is CASSVDRGIGTSTDTQYF. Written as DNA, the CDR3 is TGTGCCAGCTCAGTCGACAGGGGCATTGGTACTAGCACAGATACGCAGTATTTT.